The text below deals with one TCR beta chain. Template material for amplifying TCR beta CDR3 regions consisted of RNA transcripts. The HTBI primer set was used in a first-round RT-PCR of the TCR CDR3. TCRdb called the multiplex PCR reads again in MiXCR, with one record for every CDR3 protein. The data hold 500,000 to 600,000 distinct CDR3 sequences, with about 45% observed a single time. The CDR3 runs 17 residues. Germline trimming cut 6 bases from V and 4 bases from J; bases unmatched to any gene: 16. Germline CDR1 ENHRY, CDR2 SYGVKD. These data come from a study of T cells in Graves' hyperthyroidism and ophthalmopathy.

Specimen: peripheral blood or thyroid tissue (not recorded which). J is TRBJ2-5 and V is TRBV10-3; 8 positions match TRBD1. The sequence was obtained from an adult woman with Graves' disease, either hyperthyroidism or ophthalmopathy (not recorded which). The CDR3 DNA is TGTGCCATCAGGGGAGGACAGGGTAACGAGGAGGGAGAGACCCAGTACTTC. Protein: CAIRGGQGNEEGETQYF.